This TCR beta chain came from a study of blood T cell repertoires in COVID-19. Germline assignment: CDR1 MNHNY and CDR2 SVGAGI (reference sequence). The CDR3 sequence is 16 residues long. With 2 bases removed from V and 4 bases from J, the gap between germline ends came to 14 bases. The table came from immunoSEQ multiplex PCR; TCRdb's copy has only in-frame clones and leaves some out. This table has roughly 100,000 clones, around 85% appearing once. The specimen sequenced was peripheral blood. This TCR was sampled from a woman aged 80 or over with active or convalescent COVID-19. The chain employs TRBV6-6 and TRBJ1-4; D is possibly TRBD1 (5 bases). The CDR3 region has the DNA TGTGCCAGCAGTTACCCCCAGACAGTAAATAATGAAAAACTGTTTTTT. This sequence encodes CASSYPQTVNNEKLFF.